This T cell receptor (beta chain) was retrieved from a study of shared clonotypes between healthy human individuals. Study results and limitations: For sorted subsets, rarefaction showed incomplete sequencing despite large depth. Around 5% of naive CD4 clonotypes were common to several donors.

Repertoires were generated with immunoSEQ multiplex PCR, while TCRdb's copy carries only in-frame clones and drops some. Of roughly 2.5 million clones listed, roughly nine tenths are singletons. Trimming cost V 5 bases and J 1 base; bases outside gene matches: 5. This CDR3 contains 14 residues. From germline, CDR1 is SGHRS and CDR2 YFSETQ. Note on this clone: Antigen specificity is unknown.

The V call is TRBV5-1, the J call TRBJ2-7; 8 nucleotides match TRBD2. The sequenced material came from naive CD4+ T cells sorted from blood. The subset denotes: CD45RA+ positively selected. The sequence was obtained from a man in his late teens or twenties in good health. The DNA of the CDR3 is TGCGCCAGCAGGAGGGGACTAGGATCCTACGAGCAGTACTTC. Translated, it gives CASRRGLGSYEQYF. Using reference TRBV5-1 and TRBJ2-7 for the parts outside the CDR3, the full variable domain is KAGVTQTPRYLIKTRGQQVTLSCSPISGHRSVSWYQQTPGQGLQFLFEYFSETQRNKGNFPGRFSGRQFSNSRSEMNVSTLELGDSALYLCASRRGLGSYEQYFGPGTRLTVT.